This is a list of T cell receptor beta chains from one sample in a study. TCRdb used MiXCR to reprocess the 5' RACE reads, holding one entry per CDR3 protein. The sample has 5,500 to 6,000 distinct CDR3 sequences, approximately 30% seen once. The sequenced sample was memory CD4+ T cells sorted from a lymph node. The receptors shown here come from a female donor with breast cancer. CDR3s include the opening cysteine and the closing phenylalanine or tryptophan. The D gene is left open where the match is weak. Size values are once, few and many counts, or a class for expanded clones, and some rows have none.

J gene: TRBJ2-7
D gene: TRBD1
clone size: NA
V gene: TRBV5-6
CDR3 DNA: TGTGCCAGCAGCTCTGACAGGGTAAACGAGCAGTGCTTT
CDR3 protein: CASSSDRVNEQCF

J gene: TRBJ1-1
D gene: TRBD1
clone size: large
V gene: TRBV6-5
CDR3 DNA: TGTGCCAGCACCCGGACAGGGGATGGGGACACTGAAGCTTTCTTT
CDR3 protein: CASTRTGDGDTEAFF

J gene: TRBJ2-5
D gene: NA
clone size: medium-sized
V gene: TRBV5-1
CDR3 DNA: TGCGCCAGCAGCCCCCCGAGCAAAGAGACCCAGTACTTC
CDR3 protein: CASSPPSKETQYF

J gene: TRBJ1-3
D gene: NA
clone size: medium-sized
V gene: TRBV3-1
CDR3 DNA: TGTGCCAGCAGCCAAGATCGAGACTGGCATTTT
CDR3 protein: CASSQDRDWHF

J gene: TRBJ2-3
D gene: TRBD2
clone size: NA
V gene: TRBV24-1
CDR3 DNA: TGTGCCACCAGTGACCGGGGACTAGCGGGGACAGATATGCAGTATTTT
CDR3 protein: CATSDRGLAGTDMQYF

J gene: TRBJ2-5
D gene: NA
clone size: medium-sized
V gene: TRBV12-3/TRBV12-4
CDR3 DNA: TGTGCCAGCAGTCTCTCCCCCCAAGAGACCCAGTACTTC
CDR3 protein: CASSLSPQETQYF

J gene: TRBJ2-1
D gene: NA
clone size: many
V gene: TRBV19
CDR3 DNA: TGTGCCAGTAACGGGGGATTCTACAATGAGCAGTTCTTC
CDR3 protein: CASNGGFYNEQFF

J gene: TRBJ2-7
D gene: TRBD1
clone size: NA
V gene: TRBV5-1
CDR3 DNA: TGCGCCAGCAGCGTGACAGGGAGCTCCTACGAGCAGTACTTC
CDR3 protein: CASSVTGSSYEQYF

J gene: TRBJ1-2
D gene: TRBD1
clone size: NA
V gene: TRBV7-9
CDR3 DNA: TGTGCCAGCAGCTTAGGTGACAGGGGGCTTTATGGCTACACCTTC
CDR3 protein: CASSLGDRGLYGYTF

J gene: TRBJ1-2
D gene: NA
clone size: NA
V gene: TRBV30
CDR3 DNA: TGTGCCTGGAGTGCACTGAGTTTTGGGTCCGGGAACTATGGCTACACCTTC
CDR3 protein: CAWSALSFGSGNYGYTF

J gene: TRBJ2-4
D gene: NA
clone size: NA
V gene: TRBV12-3/TRBV12-4
CDR3 DNA: TGTGCCAGCAGTACTGGGGCCAAAAACATTCAGTACTTC
CDR3 protein: CASSTGAKNIQYF

J gene: TRBJ2-7
D gene: TRBD1
clone size: medium-sized
V gene: TRBV5-1
CDR3 DNA: TGCGCCAGCAGCGTCGGGACAGTGGTAGACGAGCAGTACTTC
CDR3 protein: CASSVGTVVDEQYF

J gene: TRBJ2-3
D gene: TRBD2
clone size: NA
V gene: TRBV5-1
CDR3 DNA: TGCGCCAGCAGCTTGGCCTCGGCGGGGGGGGGTACGCAGTATTTT
CDR3 protein: CASSLASAGGGTQYF

J gene: TRBJ2-1
D gene: NA
clone size: medium-sized
V gene: TRBV15
CDR3 DNA: TGTGCCACCAGCGCGAGACAGAGGGCCTACAATGAGCAGTTCTTC
CDR3 protein: CATSARQRAYNEQFF

J gene: TRBJ2-1
D gene: NA
clone size: NA
V gene: TRBV20-1
CDR3 DNA: TGCAGCCTGGGTCGAAGGTCCTACAATGAGCAGTTCTTT
CDR3 protein: CSLGRRSYNEQFF

J gene: TRBJ2-2
D gene: NA
clone size: NA
V gene: TRBV24-1
CDR3 DNA: TGTGCCACCGGGGAGAACACCGGGGAGCTGTTTTTT
CDR3 protein: CATGENTGELFF

J gene: TRBJ1-2
D gene: NA
clone size: NA
V gene: TRBV25-1
CDR3 DNA: TGTGCCAGCAGGGAAGAGGGTTGGGACTATGGCTACACCTTC
CDR3 protein: CASREEGWDYGYTF

J gene: TRBJ2-1
D gene: NA
clone size: NA
V gene: TRBV24-1
CDR3 DNA: TGTGCCACCAGTGCGGGGGACAACAATGAGCAGTTCTTC
CDR3 protein: CATSAGDNNEQFF

J gene: TRBJ1-4
D gene: NA
clone size: medium-sized
V gene: TRBV10-3
CDR3 DNA: TGTGCCATCAGTGAATCAACAGGTCCGCTGTTTTTT
CDR3 protein: CAISESTGPLFF

J gene: TRBJ2-1
D gene: TRBD2
clone size: many
V gene: TRBV20-1
CDR3 DNA: TGCAGTGCTAGAGTGGGCGGGAGAGAGCAGTTCTTC
CDR3 protein: CSARVGGREQFF

J gene: TRBJ2-7
D gene: TRBD2
clone size: NA
V gene: TRBV5-1
CDR3 DNA: TGCGCCAGCAGCTTAAACCCGGGACTAGCGGGCGAGCAGTACTTC
CDR3 protein: CASSLNPGLAGEQYF

J gene: TRBJ2-3
D gene: TRBD2
clone size: NA
V gene: TRBV9
CDR3 DNA: TGTGCCAGCAGTAGACTAGCGGGGGACCCAGATACGCAGTATTTT
CDR3 protein: CASSRLAGDPDTQYF

J gene: TRBJ1-1
D gene: NA
clone size: medium-sized
V gene: TRBV6-1
CDR3 DNA: TGTGCCAGCAGTGAACATCAGGACACTGAAGCTTTCTTT
CDR3 protein: CASSEHQDTEAFF

J gene: TRBJ2-5
D gene: NA
clone size: medium-sized
V gene: TRBV29-1
CDR3 DNA: TGCAGCGTTAGATCTACAGGGCTGGAGACCCAGTACTTC
CDR3 protein: CSVRSTGLETQYF

J gene: TRBJ2-2
D gene: TRBD2
clone size: medium-sized
V gene: TRBV20-1
CDR3 DNA: TGCAGTGCTAGAGATCTGAGAACTAGCGGGGGAGCCGGGGAGCTGTTTTTT
CDR3 protein: CSARDLRTSGGAGELFF

J gene: TRBJ2-6
D gene: NA
clone size: few
V gene: TRBV24-1
CDR3 DNA: TGTGCCACCAGTGTAGGCTACGGGGAACCTAGGGCGAACGTCCTGACTTTC
CDR3 protein: CATSVGYGEPRANVLTF

J gene: TRBJ2-1
D gene: NA
clone size: medium-sized
V gene: TRBV5-1
CDR3 DNA: TGCGCCAGCAGCCTTCAAAAGGGTGGGGCAATAATGCAGTTCTTC
CDR3 protein: CASSLQKGGAIMQFF

J gene: TRBJ1-6
D gene: NA
clone size: large
V gene: TRBV12-3/TRBV12-4
CDR3 DNA: TGTGCCAGCAGTCAACAGGATTATAATTCACCCCTCCACTTT
CDR3 protein: CASSQQDYNSPLHF

J gene: TRBJ2-3
D gene: TRBD2
clone size: NA
V gene: TRBV7-9
CDR3 DNA: TGTGCCAGCAGCTTATCGCGGGAGGGGTACAATGAGCAGTATTTT
CDR3 protein: CASSLSREGYNEQYF

J gene: TRBJ1-4
D gene: TRBD1
clone size: medium-sized
V gene: TRBV7-2
CDR3 DNA: TGTGCCAGCAGCTTTGGGCCCGCAGGGGGCATCACTAATGAAAAACTGTTTTTT
CDR3 protein: CASSFGPAGGITNEKLFF

J gene: TRBJ2-7
D gene: NA
clone size: NA
V gene: TRBV2
CDR3 DNA: TGTGCCAGCAGTGAACCCTTCGACTACGAGCAGTACTTC
CDR3 protein: CASSEPFDYEQYF

J gene: TRBJ2-7
D gene: TRBD1
clone size: medium-sized
V gene: TRBV5-1
CDR3 DNA: TGCGCCAGCAGCCTCACAGGGGTTGAGTACGAGCAGTACTTC
CDR3 protein: CASSLTGVEYEQYF

J gene: TRBJ2-7
D gene: TRBD2
clone size: many
V gene: TRBV4-2
CDR3 DNA: TGTGCCAGCAGCCAAGATTGGACTAGCGGGAGTTACGAGCAGTACTTC
CDR3 protein: CASSQDWTSGSYEQYF

J gene: TRBJ1-5
D gene: NA
clone size: medium-sized
V gene: TRBV30
CDR3 DNA: TGTGCCTGGAGTATCCGGGGTCTCAATCAGCCCCAGCATTTT
CDR3 protein: CAWSIRGLNQPQHF

J gene: TRBJ2-5
D gene: NA
clone size: medium-sized
V gene: TRBV5-1
CDR3 DNA: TGCGCCAGCAGCTTACTAGCAATGAAGGAGACCCAGTACTTC
CDR3 protein: CASSLLAMKETQYF

J gene: TRBJ2-7
D gene: NA
clone size: medium-sized
V gene: TRBV7-2
CDR3 DNA: TGTGCCAGCAGCTCAGCCGGGGGCCACTACGAGCAGTACTTC
CDR3 protein: CASSSAGGHYEQYF

J gene: TRBJ1-2
D gene: TRBD1
clone size: medium-sized
V gene: TRBV9
CDR3 DNA: TGTGCCAGCAGCGACAAGACAGGGGGTGGATATGGCTACACCTTC
CDR3 protein: CASSDKTGGGYGYTF

J gene: TRBJ1-4
D gene: NA
clone size: medium-sized
V gene: TRBV6-6
CDR3 DNA: TGTGCCAGCAGTTTCACCGGGACAACAACTAATGAAAAACTGTTTTTT
CDR3 protein: CASSFTGTTTNEKLFF

J gene: TRBJ1-4
D gene: NA
clone size: medium-sized
V gene: TRBV6-1
CDR3 DNA: TGTGCCAGCGTTCAGGGGCAAACAACTAATGAAAAACTGTTTTTT
CDR3 protein: CASVQGQTTNEKLFF

J gene: TRBJ2-7
D gene: TRBD1
clone size: NA
V gene: TRBV29-1
CDR3 DNA: TGCAGCGTTGAAACCAGGGACAGGCGCACATACGAGCAGTACTTC
CDR3 protein: CSVETRDRRTYEQYF

J gene: TRBJ2-3
D gene: NA
clone size: medium-sized
V gene: TRBV3-1
CDR3 DNA: TGTGCCAGCAGCCAGGGGGGTGATACGCAGTATTTT
CDR3 protein: CASSQGGDTQYF

J gene: TRBJ1-2
D gene: NA
clone size: many
V gene: TRBV7-9
CDR3 DNA: TGTGCCAGCAGCTTGGCCCCATGGGACAACTATGGCTACACCTTC
CDR3 protein: CASSLAPWDNYGYTF

J gene: TRBJ2-7
D gene: NA
clone size: medium-sized
V gene: TRBV5-6
CDR3 DNA: TGTGCCAGCAGCCGATACAGGTACGAGCAGTACTTC
CDR3 protein: CASSRYRYEQYF

J gene: TRBJ2-1
D gene: NA
clone size: medium-sized
V gene: TRBV7-2
CDR3 DNA: TGTGCCAGCAGCTTATCAGGCCTTGTGAATGAGCAGTTCTTC
CDR3 protein: CASSLSGLVNEQFF

J gene: TRBJ2-2
D gene: NA
clone size: medium-sized
V gene: TRBV20-1
CDR3 DNA: TGCAGTGCTAGACAGGAAACACCGAACACCGGGGAGCTGTTTTTT
CDR3 protein: CSARQETPNTGELFF

J gene: TRBJ1-5
D gene: NA
clone size: few
V gene: TRBV19
CDR3 DNA: TGTACCAGTAGTATGTACAGTGGGGGCAATCAGCCCCAGCATTTT
CDR3 protein: CTSSMYSGGNQPQHF

J gene: TRBJ2-4
D gene: NA
clone size: few
V gene: TRBV11-2
CDR3 DNA: TGTGCCAGCAGCTCAAGATTAGCCAAAAACATTCAGTACTTC
CDR3 protein: CASSSRLAKNIQYF

J gene: TRBJ1-5
D gene: TRBD1
clone size: NA
V gene: TRBV12-3/TRBV12-4
CDR3 DNA: TGTGCCAGCAGTTGGGGCGACAGGGTACGCGATAGCAATCAGCCCCAGCATTTT
CDR3 protein: CASSWGDRVRDSNQPQHF